What follows are 2 T cell receptor beta chains derived from one specimen sequenced in a study of OX40 agonist ivuxolimab in advanced cancers. Clones were sequenced by immunoSEQ multiplex PCR, and TCRdb holds only the in-frame ones, with some missing. Among roughly 100,000 clones listed, roughly nine tenths were seen once. This sample comprised CD4+ or CD8+ T cells sorted from blood, obtained in a trial of the OX40 agonist ivuxolimab. All receptors come from an adult with an advanced solid tumor such as melanoma, head and neck, liver or kidney cancer.

V is TRBV7-2 and J is TRBJ1-1; no definite D call. V lost 1 base and J 3 bases, leaving 15 bases between the germline ends. Germline CDR1 reads SGHTA; CDR2 reads FQGNSA. The CDR3 spans 16 residues. The CDR3 nucleotides read TGTGCCAGCAGCTTAGGGTCACCCACCGGGTACACTGAAGCTTTCTTT. It specifies CASSLGSPTGYTEAFF.

The CDR3 coding sequence is TGTGCCAGCAGCTTGGACGATAATTCACCCCTCCACTTT. It is translated as CASSLDDNSPLHF. The V call is TRBV5-4, the J call TRBJ1-6; D unclear. The V gene's germline CDR1 is SGHNT and CDR2 YYREEE (reference sequence). Trimming removed 0 bases at V and 5 bases at J, with 3 bases between. CDR3 length: 13 amino acids.